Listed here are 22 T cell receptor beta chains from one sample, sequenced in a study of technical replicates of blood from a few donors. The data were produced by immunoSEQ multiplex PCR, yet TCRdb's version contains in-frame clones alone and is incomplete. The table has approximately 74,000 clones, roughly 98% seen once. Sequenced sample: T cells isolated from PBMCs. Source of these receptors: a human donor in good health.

The CDR3 region is CASSQGAVYEQYF. The CDR3 DNA follows: TGTGCCAGCAGCCAGGGGGCTGTCTACGAGCAGTACTTC. The chain combines TRBV25-1 with TRBJ2-7; 8 positions agree with TRBD1. The length of the CDR3 is 13 residues. The germline gives CDR1 MGHDK, CDR2 SYGVNS. The V and J ends lost 6 bases and 3 bases, in that order; junction bases with no gene match: 4.

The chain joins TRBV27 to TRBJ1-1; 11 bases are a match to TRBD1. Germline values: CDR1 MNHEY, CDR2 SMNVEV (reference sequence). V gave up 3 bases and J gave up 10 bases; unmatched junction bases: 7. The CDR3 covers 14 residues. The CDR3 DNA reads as TGTGCCAGCAGTTTCGGACAGGGGGCAGGTAGAGCTTTCTTT. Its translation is CASSFGQGAGRAFF.

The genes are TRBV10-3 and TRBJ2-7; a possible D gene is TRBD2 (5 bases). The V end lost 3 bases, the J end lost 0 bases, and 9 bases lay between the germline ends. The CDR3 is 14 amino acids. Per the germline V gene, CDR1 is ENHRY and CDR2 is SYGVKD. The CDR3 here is CAISEGGLSYEQYF. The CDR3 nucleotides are TGTGCCATCAGTGAAGGAGGACTCTCCTACGAGCAGTACTTC.

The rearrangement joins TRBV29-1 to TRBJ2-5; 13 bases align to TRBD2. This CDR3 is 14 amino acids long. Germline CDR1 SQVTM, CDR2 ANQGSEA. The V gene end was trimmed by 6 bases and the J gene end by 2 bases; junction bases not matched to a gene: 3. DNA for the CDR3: TGCAGCGTCTCACTAGCGGGAGGGCAAGAGACCCAGTACTTC. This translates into CSVSLAGGQETQYF. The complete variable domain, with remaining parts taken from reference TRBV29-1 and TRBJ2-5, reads SAVISQKPSRDICQRGTSLTIQCQVDSQVTMMFWYRQQPGQSLTLIATANQGSEATYESGFVIDKFPISRPNLTFSTLTVSNMSPEDSSIYLCSVSLAGGQETQYFGPGTRLLVL.

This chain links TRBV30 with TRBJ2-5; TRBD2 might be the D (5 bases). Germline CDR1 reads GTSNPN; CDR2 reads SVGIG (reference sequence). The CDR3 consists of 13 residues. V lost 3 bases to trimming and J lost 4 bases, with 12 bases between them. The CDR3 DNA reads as TGTGCCTGGAGCTTCGGACTGCTAGAGACCCAGTACTTC. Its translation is CAWSFGLLETQYF.

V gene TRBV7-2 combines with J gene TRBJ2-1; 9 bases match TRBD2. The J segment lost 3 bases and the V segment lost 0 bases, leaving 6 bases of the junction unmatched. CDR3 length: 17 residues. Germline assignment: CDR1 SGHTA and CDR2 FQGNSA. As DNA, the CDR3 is TGTGCCAGCAGCTTAGCCCAATGGCGGGAGGGCTACAATGAGCAGTTCTTC. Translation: CASSLAQWREGYNEQFF.

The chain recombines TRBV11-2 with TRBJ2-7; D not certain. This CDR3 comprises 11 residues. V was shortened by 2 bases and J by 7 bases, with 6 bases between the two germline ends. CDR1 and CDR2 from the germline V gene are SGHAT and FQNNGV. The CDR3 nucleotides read TGTGCCAGCAGCTTATCGACTGAGCAGTACTTC. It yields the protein CASSLSTEQYF.

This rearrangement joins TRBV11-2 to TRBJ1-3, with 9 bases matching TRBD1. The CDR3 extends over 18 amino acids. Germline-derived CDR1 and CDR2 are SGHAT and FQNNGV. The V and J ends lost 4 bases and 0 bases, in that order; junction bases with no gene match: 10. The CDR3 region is CASSSRDRGAYSGNTIYF. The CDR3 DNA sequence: TGTGCCAGCAGCTCCCGAGACAGGGGGGCTTACTCTGGAAACACCATATATTTT.

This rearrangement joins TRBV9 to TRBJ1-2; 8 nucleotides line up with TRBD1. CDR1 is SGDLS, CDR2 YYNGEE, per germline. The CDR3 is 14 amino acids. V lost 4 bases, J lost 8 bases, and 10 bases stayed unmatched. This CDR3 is CASSSYTGGAGYTF. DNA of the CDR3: TGTGCCAGCAGCTCGTACACAGGGGGAGCCGGCTACACCTTC.

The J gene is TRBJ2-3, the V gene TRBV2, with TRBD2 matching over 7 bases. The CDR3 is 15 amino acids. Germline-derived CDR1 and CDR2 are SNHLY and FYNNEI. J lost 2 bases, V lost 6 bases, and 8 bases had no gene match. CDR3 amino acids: CASRAIAGSTDTQYF. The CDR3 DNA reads TGTGCCAGCAGAGCGATAGCGGGCTCCACAGATACGCAGTATTTT.

CDR3 residues: CASSPRTRPRGENEKLFF. In nucleotides, the CDR3 is TGCGCCAGCAGCCCTCGAACGCGTCCCAGGGGGGAGAATGAAAAACTGTTTTTT. The V and J genes are TRBV5-1 and TRBJ1-4; 7 nucleotides match TRBD1. The junction had 17 bases not matched to a gene; V was cut back by 4 bases and J by 5 bases. This CDR3 region has 18 residues. Germline assignment: CDR1 SGHRS and CDR2 YFSETQ.

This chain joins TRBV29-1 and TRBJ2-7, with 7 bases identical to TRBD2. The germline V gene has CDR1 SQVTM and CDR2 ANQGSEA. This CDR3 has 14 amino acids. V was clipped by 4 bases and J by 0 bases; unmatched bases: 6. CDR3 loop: CSVGASGLSYEQYF. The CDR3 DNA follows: TGCAGCGTTGGGGCTAGCGGTCTCTCCTACGAGCAGTACTTC.

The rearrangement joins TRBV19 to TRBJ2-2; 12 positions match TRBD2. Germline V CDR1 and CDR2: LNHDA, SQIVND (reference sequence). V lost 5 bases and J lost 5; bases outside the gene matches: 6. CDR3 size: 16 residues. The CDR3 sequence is CASSQLAGGSTGELFF. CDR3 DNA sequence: TGTGCCAGTAGTCAACTAGCGGGGGGCAGTACCGGGGAGCTGTTTTTT.

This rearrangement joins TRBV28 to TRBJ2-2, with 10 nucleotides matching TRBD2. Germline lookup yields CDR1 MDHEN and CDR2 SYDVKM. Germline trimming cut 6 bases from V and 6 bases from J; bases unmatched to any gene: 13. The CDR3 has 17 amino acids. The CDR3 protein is CASSFLPGSGRAGELFF. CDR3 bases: TGTGCCAGCAGCTTTTTGCCTGGCAGCGGGAGGGCCGGGGAGCTGTTTTTT.

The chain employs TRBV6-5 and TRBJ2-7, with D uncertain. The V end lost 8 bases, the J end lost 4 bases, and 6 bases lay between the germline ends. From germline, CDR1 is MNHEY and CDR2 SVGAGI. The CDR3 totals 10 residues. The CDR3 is CASGAYEQYF. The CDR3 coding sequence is TGTGCCAGCGGAGCTTACGAGCAGTACTTC.

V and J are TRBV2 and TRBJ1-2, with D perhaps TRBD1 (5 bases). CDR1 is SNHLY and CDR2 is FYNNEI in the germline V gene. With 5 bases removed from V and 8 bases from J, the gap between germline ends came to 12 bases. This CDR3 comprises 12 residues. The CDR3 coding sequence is TGTGCCAGCAGTTCCCAGGGTTGGGGCTACACCTTC. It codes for CASSSQGWGYTF.

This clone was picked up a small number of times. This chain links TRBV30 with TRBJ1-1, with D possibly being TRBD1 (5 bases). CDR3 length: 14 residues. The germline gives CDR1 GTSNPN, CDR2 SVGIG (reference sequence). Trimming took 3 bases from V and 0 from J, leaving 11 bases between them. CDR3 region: CAWRRGRVNTEAFF. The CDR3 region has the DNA TGTGCCTGGAGAAGGGGCAGGGTGAACACTGAAGCTTTCTTT.

The CDR3 loop is CASSLEGANTGELFF. The CDR3 nucleotides are TGTGCCAGCAGCTTAGAAGGGGCGAACACCGGGGAGCTGTTTTTT. The rearrangement links TRBV7-7 to TRBJ2-2; D is possibly TRBD1 (5 bases). The CDR3 loop spans 15 amino acids. CDR1 SSHAT and CDR2 FNYEAQ come from the germline V gene (reference sequence). Between the trimmed V and J ends, which lost 1 base and 0 bases, there was a span of 6 bases.

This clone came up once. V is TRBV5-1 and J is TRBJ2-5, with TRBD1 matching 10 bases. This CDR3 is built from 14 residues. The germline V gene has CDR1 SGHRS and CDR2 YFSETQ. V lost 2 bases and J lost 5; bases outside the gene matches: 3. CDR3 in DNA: TGCGCCAGCAGCTTTGGACAGGGGGATGAGACCCAGTACTTC. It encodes CASSFGQGDETQYF.

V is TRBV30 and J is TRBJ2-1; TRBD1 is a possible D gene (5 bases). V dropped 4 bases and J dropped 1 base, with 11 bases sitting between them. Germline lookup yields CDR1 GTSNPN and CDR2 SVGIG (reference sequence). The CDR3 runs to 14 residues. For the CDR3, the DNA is TGTGCCTGGAATAAGGGGAATTCCTACAATGAGCAGTTCTTC. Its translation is CAWNKGNSYNEQFF.

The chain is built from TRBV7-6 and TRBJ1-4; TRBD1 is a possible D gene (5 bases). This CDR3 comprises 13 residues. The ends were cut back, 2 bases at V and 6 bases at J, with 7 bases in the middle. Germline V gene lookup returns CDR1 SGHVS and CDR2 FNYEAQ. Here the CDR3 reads CASSLPGDEKLFF. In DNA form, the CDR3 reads TGTGCCAGCAGCTTACCGGGGGATGAAAAACTGTTTTTT.

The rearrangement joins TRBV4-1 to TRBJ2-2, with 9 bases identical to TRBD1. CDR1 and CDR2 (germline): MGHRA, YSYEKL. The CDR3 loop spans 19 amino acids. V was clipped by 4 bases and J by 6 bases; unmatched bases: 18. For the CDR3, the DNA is TGCGCCAGCAGCCTGAACAAGGGGACAGGGAATGTAGGGGCCGGGGAGCTGTTTTTT. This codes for CASSLNKGTGNVGAGELFF.